The 28 T cell receptor beta chains given below trace back to one sample, sequenced in a study of CD8 T cells in ankylosing spondylitis. TCRdb re-derived calls from the 5' RACE reads in MiXCR, one entry per CDR3 protein. Of about 360,000 distinct CDR3 sequences listed, 20% to 25% are singletons. Specimen: blood, either unsorted or a sorted T cell fraction (not recorded which). Receptors originate from a male donor with ankylosing spondylitis or in good health (not recorded which).

V is TRBV7-8 and J is TRBJ1-6; D remains ambiguous. The CDR3 has 15 amino acids. CDR1 and CDR2 from the germline V gene are SGHVS and FQNEAQ. With 1 base removed from V and 6 bases from J, the gap between germline ends came to 10 bases. The CDR3 DNA is TGTGCCAGCAGCTTAGAAACCGCGGGTAATTCACCCCTCCACTTT. It encodes CASSLETAGNSPLHF.

The chain uses TRBV4-1 and TRBJ2-7; D call uncertain. The CDR3 is made up of 14 amino acids. The germline V gene has CDR1 MGHRA and CDR2 YSYEKL. Trimming shortened V by 4 bases and J by 2 bases, and 12 bases separated the two germline ends. The DNA of the CDR3 is TGCGCCAGCAGCCGGACCACCACCACCTACGAGCAGTACTTC. This encodes CASSRTTTTYEQYF.

This rearrangement joins TRBV5-5 to TRBJ2-3; D is ambiguous. Trimming shortened V by 3 bases and J by 3 bases, and 11 bases separated the two germline ends. The CDR3 runs to 14 residues. Germline lookup yields CDR1 SGHKS and CDR2 YYEKEE (reference sequence). The chain's CDR3 is CASSSMDRTDTQYF. For the CDR3, the DNA is TGTGCCAGCAGCTCTATGGATCGGACAGATACGCAGTATTTT.

This chain links TRBV10-3 with TRBJ2-7; possibly TRBD1 for D (6 bases). The V end lost 3 bases, the J end lost 3 bases, and 15 bases lay between the germline ends. The CDR3 totals 15 residues. CDR1 and CDR2 from the germline V gene are ENHRY and SYGVKD. The CDR3 DNA reads TGTGCCATCAGTGAAGGAGACAGGTTTGGCTACGAGCAGTACTTC. This codes for CAISEGDRFGYEQYF.

The rearrangement joins TRBV7-9 to TRBJ2-2; D not certain. This CDR3 is 15 amino acids long. Looked up from germline, CDR1 is SEHNR and CDR2 is FQNEAQ (reference sequence). Trimming left V 5 bases short and J 5 bases short, with 15 bases between. Here the CDR3 DNA reads TGTGCCAGCAGCATGGACCTTTTCGGGACCGGGGAGCTGTTTTTT. Encoded protein: CASSMDLFGTGELFF.

The rearrangement links TRBV30 to TRBJ1-1, with D perhaps matching TRBD1 (5 bases). V lost 0 bases, J lost 6 bases, and 11 bases lay in between. Germline-derived CDR1 and CDR2 are GTSNPN and SVGIG (reference sequence). The CDR3 contains 13 residues. CDR3 region: CAWSVLGEAEAFF. The CDR3 DNA reads TGTGCCTGGAGTGTATTGGGGGAGGCTGAAGCTTTCTTT.

The rearrangement links TRBV27 to TRBJ2-3; the D is unclear. Germline V gene sequence: CDR1 MNHEY, CDR2 SMNVEV (reference sequence). The CDR3 length is 15 residues. V lost 2 bases to trimming and J lost 2 bases, with 11 bases between them. The CDR3, as DNA: TGTGCCAGCAGTTTAACGGTACCCTACACAGATACGCAGTATTTT. Encoded protein: CASSLTVPYTDTQYF.

This clonotype was counted a few times. CDR3 residues: CASSTVQGTQFF. The CDR3 DNA is TGTGCCAGCAGCACAGTACAGGGTACGCAGTTCTTC. J is TRBJ2-1 and V is TRBV7-9, with a weak D call TRBD1 (6 bases). The V gene lost 5 bases and the J gene lost 12 bases, with 14 bases spanning the gap. Per the germline V gene, CDR1 is SEHNR and CDR2 is FQNEAQ (reference sequence). This CDR3 comprises 12 residues.

This clonotype was observed a handful of times. The chain joins TRBV12-3 or TRBV12-4 to TRBJ2-1; D is undetermined. This CDR3 is 12 amino acids long. V was cut by 3 bases and J by 10 bases, with 10 bases left in between. The CDR3 nucleotides read TGTGCCAGCAGTTTTGGGCCCGCAGAGCAGTTCTTC. The encoded protein is CASSFGPAEQFF.

This clonotype was found a few times. The chain employs TRBV27 and TRBJ2-3, with a tentative D call TRBD1 (7 bases). The CDR3 has 15 residues. Germline values: CDR1 MNHEY, CDR2 SMNVEV (reference sequence). Trimming removed 5 bases from V and 6 bases from J, with 18 bases in between. CDR3 coding DNA: TGTGCCAGCAGTCCCCGGGCGGGGACAGTGGATACGCAGTATTTT. Protein product: CASSPRAGTVDTQYF.

This clonotype was seen at least ten times. The chain employs TRBV29-1 and TRBJ2-1, with 11 bases aligning to TRBD2. The CDR3 has 16 amino acids. The V gene's germline CDR1 is SQVTM and CDR2 ANQGSEA. J was trimmed by 2 bases and V by 4 bases; bases with no gene match: 7. DNA for the CDR3: TGCAGCGTTGGTCTAGCGGGGGGCCTCCCCTACAATGAGCAGTTCTTC. This encodes CSVGLAGGLPYNEQFF.

This clonotype was seen repeatedly, ten times or more. The chain recombines TRBV11-2 with TRBJ2-7; no clear D. There are 12 residues in the CDR3. The germline gives CDR1 SGHAT, CDR2 FQNNGV. V was cut by 1 base and J by 3 bases, with 4 bases left in between. CDR3 loop: CASSLAHYEQYF. In nucleotides, the CDR3 is TGTGCCAGCAGCTTAGCCCACTACGAGCAGTACTTC.

The rearrangement uses TRBV5-5 and TRBJ2-3; the match to TRBD1 covers 7 bases. CDR1 is SGHKS, CDR2 YYEKEE, per germline (reference sequence). This CDR3 has 16 amino acids. The trim removed 6 bases at V and 2 bases at J, leaving 12 bases unmatched. In DNA form, the CDR3 reads TGTGCCAGCACAAGAATCGGGACAGCTCTCACAGATACGCAGTATTTT. Translating gives CASTRIGTALTDTQYF.

This chain links TRBV12-3 or TRBV12-4 with TRBJ1-4; D uncertain. V was cut by 1 base and J by 4 bases, with 16 bases left in between. The CDR3 is 17 residues long. The CDR3 DNA sequence: TGTGCCAGCAGTTTAGAGGGTAGCGGGCTCGGTAATGAAAAACTGTTTTTT. This encodes CASSLEGSGLGNEKLFF.

About this clonotype: Since a much larger clone is just one base distant, this may be a read error. This chain uses TRBV5-5 with TRBJ2-7; D call uncertain. Looked up from germline, CDR1 is SGHKS and CDR2 is YYEKEE (reference sequence). The CDR3 is made up of 13 amino acids. CDR3 nucleotides: TGTTCCAGCAGCTCCTATCCATGGACGGAGCAGTACTTC. It yields the protein CSSSSYPWTEQYF.

This clonotype was seen a few times. The genes are TRBV29-1 and TRBJ2-7, with 10 bases lining up with TRBD1. CDR1 is SQVTM and CDR2 is ANQGSEA in the germline V gene. The V segment lost 6 bases and the J segment 5 bases; nucleotides outside the gene matches: 4. This CDR3 has 12 amino acids. DNA for the CDR3: TGCAGCGTCGTGACAGGGGGCGACGAGCAGTACTTC. This codes for CSVVTGGDEQYF.

The gene calls are TRBV27 and TRBJ2-1, with D tentatively TRBD1 (5 bases). From germline, CDR1 is MNHEY and CDR2 SMNVEV (reference sequence). The CDR3 extends over 15 amino acids. V was shortened by 5 bases and J by 4 bases, with 15 bases between the two germline ends. The CDR3 DNA sequence: TGTGCCAGCAGTCCAGGGATAAACAATTACAATGAGCAGTTCTTC. This gives the protein CASSPGINNYNEQFF.

The V gene is TRBV4-1, the J gene TRBJ1-6; TRBD1 might be the D (6 bases). The V and J ends lost 0 bases and 9 bases respectively, with 18 bases between them. Germline values: CDR1 MGHRA, CDR2 YSYEKL. This CDR3 has 17 amino acids. The CDR3 loop reads CASSQDYKGVSSSPLHF. In DNA form, the CDR3 reads TGCGCCAGCAGCCAAGATTATAAGGGGGTCTCTAGTTCACCCCTCCACTTT.

In this sample, this clonotype turned up a few times. The chain employs TRBV27 and TRBJ1-2, with a possible D match to TRBD1 (5 bases). Per the germline V gene, CDR1 is MNHEY and CDR2 is SMNVEV (reference sequence). Deletions cut 6 bases from V and 8 bases from J, with 13 bases between. This CDR3 comprises 12 residues. In DNA, the CDR3 is TGTGCCAGCAGGGGGGAGTTAGGGGGCTACACCTTC. It codes for CASRGELGGYTF.

This clonotype was seen more than once but under ten times. This chain links TRBV28 with TRBJ2-1, with a possible D match to TRBD2 (7 bases). Between the trimmed V and J ends, which lost 5 bases and 6 bases, there was a span of 23 bases. CDR1 and CDR2 (germline): MDHEN, SYDVKM. The length of the CDR3 is 17 residues. CDR3 amino acids: CASSPLGGLYPSNEQFF. CDR3 DNA: TGTGCCAGCAGTCCCCTCGGGGGGCTATACCCCTCCAATGAGCAGTTCTTC.

This clonotype was observed a handful of times. V is TRBV12-3 or TRBV12-4 and J is TRBJ2-5; D may be TRBD2 (7 bases). This CDR3 spans 15 amino acids. Deletions cut 3 bases from V and 2 bases from J, with 13 bases between. The CDR3 bases are TGTGCCAGCAGTTTGGGCGGGGGCCTTCAAGAGACCCAGTACTTC. It translates to CASSLGGGLQETQYF.

This clonotype was counted a few times. The chain employs TRBV27 and TRBJ2-3, with a possible D match to TRBD2 (5 bases). Germline V gene data show CDR1 as MNHEY and CDR2 as SMNVEV (reference sequence). There are 14 residues in the CDR3. The V gene lost 4 bases and the J gene lost 4 bases, with 12 bases spanning the gap. The CDR3 is CASSSPLLADTQYF. The CDR3 nucleotides are TGTGCCAGCAGTTCCCCCCTACTAGCAGATACGCAGTATTTT.

This clonotype came up a few times. The chain couples TRBV27 to TRBJ2-7; TRBD1 is a possible D gene (6 bases). Germline CDR1 MNHEY, CDR2 SMNVEV (reference sequence). The V and J ends lost 8 bases and 5 bases respectively, with 25 bases between them. The CDR3 has 16 residues. CDR3 region: CASGPLLLSGTHEQYF. The CDR3 nucleotides read TGTGCCAGCGGCCCCCTATTGTTATCCGGGACACACGAGCAGTACTTC.

V usage is TRBV20-1 and J usage is TRBJ2-7; TRBD2 might be the D (6 bases). V lost 0 bases, J lost 0 bases, and 9 bases lay in between. CDR1 and CDR2 (germline): DFQATT, SNEGSKA (reference sequence). The CDR3 totals 14 residues. The CDR3 coding sequence is TGCAGTGCTAGAGAATTCGGGGGCTCCTACGAGCAGTACTTC. Translated, it gives CSAREFGGSYEQYF.

This clonotype was detected a few times. The chain joins TRBV7-3 to TRBJ2-3; tentative D call: TRBD1 (5 bases). Germline V gene sequence: CDR1 SGHTA, CDR2 FQGTGA. The CDR3 is 15 amino acids. Trimming removed 5 bases at V and 0 bases at J, with 12 bases between. CDR3 sequence (DNA): TGTGCCAGCAGCGGACAATTTTCTAGCACAGATACGCAGTATTTT. Translating gives CASSGQFSSTDTQYF.

This chain uses TRBV10-3 with TRBJ1-2, with D possibly being TRBD1 (5 bases). Germline V lookup: CDR1 ENHRY, CDR2 SYGVKD. V lost 3 bases and J 7 bases, leaving 12 bases between the germline ends. The CDR3 has 13 amino acids. For the CDR3, the DNA is TGTGCCATCAGTGAATCGGGGGGTGCTGGCTACACCTTC. Amino acid sequence: CAISESGGAGYTF.

This clonotype was recorded only once. The rearrangement uses TRBV4-1 and TRBJ2-5; D is ambiguous. There are 13 residues in the CDR3. V lost 1 base to trimming and J lost 0 bases, with 3 bases between them. Per germline, CDR1 MGHRA and CDR2 YSYEKL. CDR3 coding DNA: TGCGCCAGCAGCCAAGTCAACCAAGAGACCCAGTACTTC. This sequence encodes CASSQVNQETQYF.

This clonotype appeared a few times. The CDR3 nucleotides read TGTGCCTGGAGTGTAATCGGAAACACCATATATTTT. This encodes CAWSVIGNTIYF. The J gene is TRBJ1-3, the V gene TRBV30, with D uncertain. With 0 bases removed from V and 4 bases from J, the gap between germline ends came to 4 bases. Germline loops: CDR1 GTSNPN, CDR2 SVGIG (reference sequence). CDR3 length: 12 residues.